This TCR beta chain was captured in a study of blood T cell repertoires in COVID-19. Background on the study: Material from acute and convalescent COVID-19 was sourced from the United States, Italy and Spain. T cells, B-cell-depleted T cells, or PBMCs provided the cDNA or gDNA that served as material.

This CDR3 is 16 amino acids long. V shed 2 bases, J shed 2 bases, and the junction held 7 bases outside the gene matches. CDR1 and CDR2 (germline): SEHNR, FQNEAQ (reference sequence). As originally analysed: Reference gene primer amplification in the assay estimated nucleated cell counts. The method was immunoSEQ multiplex PCR; TCRdb's version includes in-frame clones alone and lacks a portion of them. V, J and clone size reflect that table, while D and trimming were determined from the DNA. The table has roughly 300,000 clones, about 89% seen once. Sequencing was done on a sample of peripheral blood. V is TRBV7-9 and J is TRBJ2-3; 7 bases align to TRBD2. The TCR comes from a woman in her forties or fifties who had recovered from COVID-19. CDR3 protein: CASSLLDGGFTDTQYF. In nucleotides, the CDR3 is TGTGCCAGCAGCTTATTAGACGGGGGGTTCACAGATACGCAGTATTTT.